This T cell receptor (beta chain) was profiled in a study of blood T cell repertoires in COVID-19. V lost 4 bases and J lost 5; bases outside the gene matches: 3. In germline, CDR1 is SGHRS, CDR2 YFSETQ. This CDR3 region has 14 residues. The table came from immunoSEQ multiplex PCR; TCRdb's copy has only in-frame clones and leaves some out. The sample contains under 250,000 clones, roughly nine tenths of which appear only once. Symptom resolution, clearance, or two negative PCRs marked donors in Cohort 3 as recovered. This rearrangement joins TRBV5-1 to TRBJ1-1, with 12 bases matching TRBD1. The specimen was PBMCs or T cells enriched from blood (not recorded which). This clonotype was obtained from a young man who had recovered from COVID-19. The CDR3 DNA follows: TGCGCCAGCAGCCCGGGACAGGGGGCGACTGAAGCTTTCTTT. This codes for CASSPGQGATEAFF.